The 8 T cell receptor beta chains presented below share a single source sample, sequenced in a study of blood T cell repertoires in COVID-19. Sequenced by immunoSEQ multiplex PCR; TCRdb stores in-frame clones only, minus some. Here the sample spans around 99,000 clones, more than 70% being singletons. The sample was peripheral blood. Receptor source: a man aged 35-49 years with active or convalescent COVID-19.

This chain joins TRBV5-4 and TRBJ2-2; D is undetermined. The CDR3 extends over 16 amino acids. V was cut by 0 bases and J by 4 bases, with 13 bases left in between. Per germline, CDR1 SGHNT and CDR2 YYREEE (reference sequence). CDR3 coding DNA: TGTGCCAGCAGCTTGGGCCTGACTTTGGGCACCGGGGAGCTGTTTTTT. Its protein is CASSLGLTLGTGELFF.

The chain links TRBV5-1 to TRBJ2-7; D might be TRBD2 (7 bases). Germline V gene lookup returns CDR1 SGHRS and CDR2 YFSETQ. V dropped 0 bases and J dropped 5 bases, with 12 bases sitting between them. The CDR3 has 14 residues. This chain's CDR3 is CASSLVVGGDEQYF. The CDR3 DNA follows: TGCGCCAGCAGCTTGGTGGTAGGGGGGGACGAGCAGTACTTC. Complete variable domain (other parts from reference TRBV5-1 and TRBJ2-7): KAGVTQTPRYLIKTRGQQVTLSCSPISGHRSVSWYQQTPGQGLQFLFEYFSETQRNKGNFPGRFSGRQFSNSRSEMNVSTLELGDSALYLCASSLVVGGDEQYFGPGTRLTVT.

V usage is TRBV7-3 and J usage is TRBJ2-3, with a tentative D call TRBD2 (6 bases). V was shortened by 5 bases and J by 3 bases, with 15 bases between the two germline ends. This CDR3 has 15 residues. Germline-derived CDR1 and CDR2 are SGHTA and FQGTGA. CDR3 amino acids: CASSPGGLGTDTQYF. The CDR3 DNA follows: TGTGCCAGCAGCCCCGGGGGACTTGGGACAGATACGCAGTATTTT.

This rearrangement joins TRBV11-2 to TRBJ1-4; D might be TRBD1 (5 bases). The CDR3 has 15 amino acids. Looked up from germline, CDR1 is SGHAT and CDR2 is FQNNGV. V lost 1 base and J lost 5, with 11 bases in between. CDR3: CASSLGTGGNEKLFF. The DNA for the CDR3 is TGTGCCAGCAGCTTAGGGACGGGGGGGAATGAAAAACTGTTTTTT.

This rearrangement joins TRBV3-1 (or the pseudogene TRBV3-2) to TRBJ2-3, with a tentative D call TRBD2 (6 bases). V was shortened by 1 base and J by 0 bases, with 8 bases between the two germline ends. Germline V gene lookup returns CDR1 LGHDT and CDR2 YNNKEL (reference sequence). There are 15 residues in the CDR3. This CDR3 is CASSQGGTSTDTQYF. In DNA form, the CDR3 reads TGTGCCAGCAGCCAAGGGGGGACTAGCACAGATACGCAGTATTTT.

The V gene is TRBV7-9, the J gene TRBJ1-1, with D tentatively TRBD1 (6 bases). The CDR3 runs to 13 residues. Germline CDR1 and CDR2: SEHNR and FQNEAQ (reference sequence). V was cut by 5 bases and J by 5 bases, with 12 bases left in between. The CDR3 nucleotides read TGTGCCAGCAGCCTCATCACAGGGACTGAAGCTTTCTTT. This gives the protein CASSLITGTEAFF.

The chain employs TRBV3-1 (or the pseudogene TRBV3-2) and TRBJ2-7, with a weak D call TRBD1 (5 bases). Germline CDR1 is LGHDT and CDR2 is YNNKEL (reference sequence). The ends were cut back, 2 bases at V and 9 bases at J, with 20 bases in the middle. The CDR3 totals 15 residues. The CDR3 sequence: CASSQLGPGGQRQYF. The CDR3 DNA reads as TGTGCCAGCAGCCAACTCGGCCCTGGCGGACAACGGCAGTACTTC.

The chain carries TRBV7-2 and TRBJ2-1; 10 bases are shared with TRBD2. Germline CDR1 SGHTA, CDR2 FQGNSA. V was clipped by 3 bases and J by 4 bases; unmatched bases: 3. The CDR3 contains 15 residues. The chain's CDR3 is CASSFSGRFYNEQFF. In DNA form, the CDR3 reads TGTGCCAGCAGCTTTAGCGGGAGGTTTTACAATGAGCAGTTCTTC.